The sequence of this T cell receptor beta chain was determined in a study of cytomegalovirus exposure and HLA in healthy donors. The V gene lost 0 bases and the J gene lost 2 bases, with 18 bases spanning the gap. Germline V gives CDR1 SGHRS, CDR2 YFSETQ. The CDR3 runs 17 residues. Donors were drawn from the approximately 110-subject validation cohort, separate from the roughly 670-subject first cohort. Assay used: immunoSEQ multiplex PCR; TCRdb lists only in-frame clones, some missing. The sample yields around 220,000 clones, around four fifths seen once. General study results and limits: First-cohort TCR clusters were later found to tend to co-occur in the roughly 110 validation repertoires.

Details on this clone: Its antigen is still unknown.

What was sequenced was PBMCs. The sequence was obtained from a woman aged 25 to 39 in good health and CMV-seropositive. The genes are TRBV5-1 and TRBJ2-7; weak D call: TRBD2 (6 bases). CDR3 in DNA: TGCGCCAGCAGCTTGGAGCAGGGCCGGTGGGGGGCCTACGAGCAGTACTTC. Residues: CASSLEQGRWGAYEQYF.